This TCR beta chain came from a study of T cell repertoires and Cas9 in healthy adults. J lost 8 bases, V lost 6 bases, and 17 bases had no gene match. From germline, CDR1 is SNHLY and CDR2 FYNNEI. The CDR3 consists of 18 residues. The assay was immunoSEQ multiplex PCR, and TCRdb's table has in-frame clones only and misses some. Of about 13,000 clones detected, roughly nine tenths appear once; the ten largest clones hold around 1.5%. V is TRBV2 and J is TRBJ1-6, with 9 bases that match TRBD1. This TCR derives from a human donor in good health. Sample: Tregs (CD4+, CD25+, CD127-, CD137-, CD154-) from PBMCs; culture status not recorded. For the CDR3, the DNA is TGTGCCAGCAGCAGCCCCCTACAGGGGGCTGTCTTGGATTCACCCCTCCACTTT. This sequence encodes CASSSPLQGAVLDSPLHF.